Sequencing of this T cell receptor beta chain was carried out in a study of metastatic and nonmetastatic thyroid tumors. Overall study context: Where malignant and benign thyroid patients were concerned, repertoires were compared across blood and tumor or nodule tissue. General study results and limits: According to reports, the diversity of TCR beta was significantly higher in malignant thyroid tumors than in benign nodules, and this held in both blood and tumor samples.

Germline loops: CDR1 DFQATT, CDR2 SNEGSKA (reference sequence). The CDR3 spans 14 residues. The V gene lost 2 bases and the J gene lost 7 bases, with 15 bases spanning the gap. A word on this clone: The antigen is not known.

All patients were treatment-naive before thyroid surgery. TCRdb re-called clones from the PCR reads using MiXCR. Among fewer than 40,000 clones listed, 25% to 35% were seen once. Sequenced: blood. The origin of this receptor is a female donor with papillary thyroid cancer or a benign thyroid nodule (not recorded which). Some clones in this sample may be carry-over from other donors' samples. This chain links TRBV20-1 with TRBJ2-1; D remains ambiguous. CDR3 protein: CSARLTRLANEQFF. The DNA of the CDR3 is TGCAGTGCTAGACTTACCCGACTGGCGAATGAGCAGTTCTTC.